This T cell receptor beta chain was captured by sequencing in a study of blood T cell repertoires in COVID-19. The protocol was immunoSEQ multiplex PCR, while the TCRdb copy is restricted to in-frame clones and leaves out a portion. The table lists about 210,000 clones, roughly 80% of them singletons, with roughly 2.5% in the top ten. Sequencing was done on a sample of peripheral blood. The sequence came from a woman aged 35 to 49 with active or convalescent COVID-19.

The CDR3 region is CAISESGEGYGYTF. The CDR3 DNA follows: TGTGCCATCAGTGAGTCGGGAGAGGGCTATGGCTACACCTTC. This chain uses TRBV10-3 with TRBJ1-2, with D unclear. The CDR3 covers 14 residues. The ends were cut back, 0 bases at V and 4 bases at J, with 9 bases in the middle. The germline CDR1 and CDR2 sequences are ENHRY and SYGVKD.